The following is a T cell receptor (beta chain) sequence with its context. Its antigen is still unknown. An absence of ophthalmopathy progression within 18 months meant stable Graves' hyperthyroidism. Uncontrolled infection, other autoimmune disease, pregnancy or lactation led to exclusion. This sample stems from a study of T cells in Graves' hyperthyroidism and ophthalmopathy. Overall study: Pretreatment peripheral blood was obtained at initial diagnosis.

Study-wide results and limits: Blood also held most thyroid clonotypes expanded beyond 0.001.

The V end was cut by 0 bases, the J end by 4 bases, with 10 bases between. CDR1 is MGHRA, CDR2 YSYEKL, per germline. The length of the CDR3 is 15 residues. The source material, RNA transcripts, was used to amplify TCR beta CDR3 regions. TCR CDR3 underwent first-round RT-PCR with the HTBI primer set. TCRdb independently ran MiXCR on the multiplex PCR reads; one entry per CDR3 protein. The profile shows 350,000 or so distinct CDR3 sequences, 15% to 20% of them singletons. Sequencing was done on a sample of blood. This sequence was found in a woman aged 45-65 years with Graves' hyperthyroidism. The chain has TRBV4-1 and TRBJ1-5; D not resolved. The CDR3 here is CASSQDHGENQPQHF. DNA for the CDR3: TGCGCCAGCAGCCAAGATCACGGAGAGAATCAGCCCCAGCATTTT.